The present TCR beta chain was sequenced within a study of blood T cell repertoires in COVID-19. The CDR3 loop spans 14 amino acids. Germline CDR1 is SGHNT and CDR2 is YYREEE (reference sequence). Between the trimmed V and J ends, which lost 0 bases and 5 bases, there was a span of 11 bases. Generated by immunoSEQ multiplex PCR, the TCRdb table keeps only in-frame clones and is missing some. Of 100,000 to 150,000 clones listed, roughly 90% are singletons. Sample: peripheral blood. The genes are TRBV5-4 and TRBJ2-5, with D possibly TRBD1 on 6 matching bases. The TCR comes from a man in his fifties with acute or convalescent COVID-19. The CDR3 protein is CASSLAGASETQYF. The CDR3, as DNA: TGTGCCAGCAGCTTGGCAGGGGCGAGTGAGACCCAGTACTTC.